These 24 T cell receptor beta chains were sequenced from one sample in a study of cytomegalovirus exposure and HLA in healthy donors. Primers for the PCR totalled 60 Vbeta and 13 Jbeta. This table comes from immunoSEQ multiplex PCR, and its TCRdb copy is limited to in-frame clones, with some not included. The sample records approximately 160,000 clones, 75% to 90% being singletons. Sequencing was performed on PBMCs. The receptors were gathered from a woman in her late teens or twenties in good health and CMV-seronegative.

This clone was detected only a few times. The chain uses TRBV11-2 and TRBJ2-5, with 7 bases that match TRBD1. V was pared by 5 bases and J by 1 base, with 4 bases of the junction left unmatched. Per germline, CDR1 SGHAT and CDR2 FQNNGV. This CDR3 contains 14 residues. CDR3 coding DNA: TGTGCCAGCAGCCGGGGACAGCTCCAAGAGACCCAGTACTTC. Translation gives CASSRGQLQETQYF.

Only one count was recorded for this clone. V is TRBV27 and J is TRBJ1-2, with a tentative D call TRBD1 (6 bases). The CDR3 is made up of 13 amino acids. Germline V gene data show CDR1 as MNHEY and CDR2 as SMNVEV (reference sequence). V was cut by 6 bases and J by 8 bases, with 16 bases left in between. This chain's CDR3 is CASRPGVGSGYTF. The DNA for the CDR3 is TGTGCCAGCAGACCAGGGGTAGGGAGCGGCTACACCTTC.

The CDR3 coding sequence is TGTGCCATCAGTGAGTCAGAGGGCAACTATGGCTACACCTTC. Residues: CAISESEGNYGYTF. This chain connects TRBV10-3 to TRBJ1-2; D is ambiguous. The CDR3 runs to 14 residues. CDR1 and CDR2 (germline): ENHRY, SYGVKD. The ends were cut back, 0 bases at V and 2 bases at J, with 7 bases in the middle.

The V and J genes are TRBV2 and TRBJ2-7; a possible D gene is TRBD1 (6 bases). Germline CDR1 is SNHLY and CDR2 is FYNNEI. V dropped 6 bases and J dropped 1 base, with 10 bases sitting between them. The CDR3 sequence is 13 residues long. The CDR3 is CASSLQGSYEQYF. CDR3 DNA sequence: TGTGCCAGCAGCCTTCAGGGGTCCTACGAGCAGTACTTC.

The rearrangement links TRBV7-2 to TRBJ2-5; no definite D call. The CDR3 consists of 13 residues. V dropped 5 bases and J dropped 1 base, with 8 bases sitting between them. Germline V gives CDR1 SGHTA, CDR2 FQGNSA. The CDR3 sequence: CASSGQLQETQYF. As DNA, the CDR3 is TGTGCCAGCAGCGGGCAGCTCCAAGAGACCCAGTACTTC.

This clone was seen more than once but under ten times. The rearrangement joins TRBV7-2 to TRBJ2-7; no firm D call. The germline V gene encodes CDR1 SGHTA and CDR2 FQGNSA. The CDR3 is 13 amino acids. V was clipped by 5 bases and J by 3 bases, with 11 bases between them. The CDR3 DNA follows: TGTGCCAGCAGCCCGACTCTGGTCTACGAGCAGTACTTC. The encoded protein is CASSPTLVYEQYF.

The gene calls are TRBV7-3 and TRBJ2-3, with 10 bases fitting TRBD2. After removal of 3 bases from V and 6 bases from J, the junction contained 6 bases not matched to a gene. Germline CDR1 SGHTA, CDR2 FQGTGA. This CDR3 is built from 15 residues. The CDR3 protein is CASSFTGTSVDTQYF. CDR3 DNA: TGTGCCAGCAGCTTCACCGGGACTAGCGTGGATACGCAGTATTTT.

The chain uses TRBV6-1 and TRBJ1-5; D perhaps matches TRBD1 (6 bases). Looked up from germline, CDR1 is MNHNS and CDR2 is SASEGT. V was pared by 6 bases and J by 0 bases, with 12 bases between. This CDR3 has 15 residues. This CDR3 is CASRRTELSNQPQHF. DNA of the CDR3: TGTGCCAGCAGAAGGACAGAACTTAGCAATCAGCCCCAGCATTTT.

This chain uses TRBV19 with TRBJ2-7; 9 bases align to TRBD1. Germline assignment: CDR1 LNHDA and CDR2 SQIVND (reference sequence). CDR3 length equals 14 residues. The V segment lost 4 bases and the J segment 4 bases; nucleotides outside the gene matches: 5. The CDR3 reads CASSKFGQGYEQYF. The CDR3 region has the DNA TGTGCCAGTAGTAAATTCGGACAGGGGTACGAGCAGTACTTC.

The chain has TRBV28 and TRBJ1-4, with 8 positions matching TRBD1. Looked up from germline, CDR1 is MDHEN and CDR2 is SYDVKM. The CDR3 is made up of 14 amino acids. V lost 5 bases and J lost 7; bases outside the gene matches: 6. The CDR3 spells CASSRQGAGEKLFF. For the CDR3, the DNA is TGTGCCAGCAGTCGTCAGGGGGCGGGTGAAAAACTGTTTTTT.

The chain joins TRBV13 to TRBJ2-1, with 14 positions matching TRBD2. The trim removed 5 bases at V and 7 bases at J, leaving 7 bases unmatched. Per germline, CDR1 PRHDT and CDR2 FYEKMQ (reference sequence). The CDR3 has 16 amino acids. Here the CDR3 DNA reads TGTGCCAGCAGCAAGACTAGCGGGAGGGCCCATAATGAGCAGTTCTTC. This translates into CASSKTSGRAHNEQFF.

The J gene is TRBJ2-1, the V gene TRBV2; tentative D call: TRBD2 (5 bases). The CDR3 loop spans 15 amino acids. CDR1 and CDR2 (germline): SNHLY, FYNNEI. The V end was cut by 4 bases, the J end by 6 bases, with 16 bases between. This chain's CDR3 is CASSALVDLGNEQFF. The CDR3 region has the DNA TGTGCCAGCAGTGCACTAGTTGATTTGGGCAATGAGCAGTTCTTC.

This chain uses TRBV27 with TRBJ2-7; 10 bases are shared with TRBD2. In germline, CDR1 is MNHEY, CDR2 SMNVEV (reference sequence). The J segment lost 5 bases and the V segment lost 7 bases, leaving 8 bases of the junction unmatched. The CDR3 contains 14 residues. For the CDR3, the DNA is TGTGCCAGCATTGGGCTAGCGGGAGTCAACGAGCAGTACTTC. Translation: CASIGLAGVNEQYF.

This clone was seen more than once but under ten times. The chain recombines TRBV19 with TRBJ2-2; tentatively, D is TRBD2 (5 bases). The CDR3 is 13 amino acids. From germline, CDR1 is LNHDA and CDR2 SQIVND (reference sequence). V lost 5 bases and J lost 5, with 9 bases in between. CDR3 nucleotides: TGTGCCAGTAGTGTCGGGGAGACCGGGGAGCTGTTTTTT. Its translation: CASSVGETGELFF.

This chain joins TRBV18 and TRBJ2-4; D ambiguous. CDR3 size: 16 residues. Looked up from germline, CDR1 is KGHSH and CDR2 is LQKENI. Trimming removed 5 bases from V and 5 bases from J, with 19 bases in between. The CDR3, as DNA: TGTGCCAGCTCATCTATTGGGCAGGTCTTCCAAAACATTCAGTACTTC. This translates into CASSSIGQVFQNIQYF.

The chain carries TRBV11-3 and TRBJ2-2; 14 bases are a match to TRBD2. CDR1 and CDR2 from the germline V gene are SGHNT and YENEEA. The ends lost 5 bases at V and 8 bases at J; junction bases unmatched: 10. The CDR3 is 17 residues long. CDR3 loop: CASSASTSGGVRGELFF. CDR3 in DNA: TGTGCCAGCAGCGCCTCGACTAGCGGGGGGGTCAGGGGGGAGCTGTTTTTT. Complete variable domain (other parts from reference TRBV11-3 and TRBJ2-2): EAGVVQSPRYKIIEKKQPVAFWCNPISGHNTLYWYLQNLGQGPELLIRYENEEAVDDSQLPKDRFSAERLKGVDSTLKIQPAELGDSAVYLCASSASTSGGVRGELFFGEGSRLTVL.

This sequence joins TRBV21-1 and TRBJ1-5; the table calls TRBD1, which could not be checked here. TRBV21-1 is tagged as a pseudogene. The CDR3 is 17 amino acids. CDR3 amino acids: CASSMTWPGTENQPQHF. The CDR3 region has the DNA TGTGCCAGCAGCATGACCTGGCCTGGGACAGAGAATCAGCCCCAGCATTTT.

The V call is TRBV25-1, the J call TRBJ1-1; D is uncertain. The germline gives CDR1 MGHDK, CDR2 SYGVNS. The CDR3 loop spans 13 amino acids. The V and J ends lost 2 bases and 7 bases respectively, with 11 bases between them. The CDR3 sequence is CASSEGGFHEAFF. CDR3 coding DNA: TGTGCCAGCAGTGAAGGCGGATTCCATGAAGCTTTCTTT.

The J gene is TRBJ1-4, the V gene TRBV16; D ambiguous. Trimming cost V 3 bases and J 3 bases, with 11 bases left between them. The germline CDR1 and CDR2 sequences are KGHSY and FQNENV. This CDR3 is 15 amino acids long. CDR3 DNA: TGTGCCAGCAGCCAGCCGGTGGGAGCTAATGAAAAACTGTTTTTT. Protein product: CASSQPVGANEKLFF.

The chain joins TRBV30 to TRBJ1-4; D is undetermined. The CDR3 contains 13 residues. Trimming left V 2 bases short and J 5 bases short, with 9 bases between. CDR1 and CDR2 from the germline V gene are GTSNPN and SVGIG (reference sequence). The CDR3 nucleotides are TGTGCCTGGAGTCAACAACCGAATGAAAAACTGTTTTTT. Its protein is CAWSQQPNEKLFF.

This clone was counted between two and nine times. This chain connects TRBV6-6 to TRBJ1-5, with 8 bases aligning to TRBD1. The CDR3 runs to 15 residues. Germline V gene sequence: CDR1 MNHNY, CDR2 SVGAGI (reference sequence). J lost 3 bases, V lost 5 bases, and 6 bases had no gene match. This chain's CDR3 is CASSPGDRYNQPQHF. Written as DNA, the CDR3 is TGTGCCAGCAGTCCGGGGGACAGGTACAATCAGCCCCAGCATTTT.

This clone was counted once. The CDR3 sequence: CASSLAWDRGNTEAFF. The CDR3 DNA reads as TGCGCCAGCAGCTTGGCGTGGGACAGGGGAAACACTGAAGCTTTCTTT. The chain recombines TRBV5-1 with TRBJ1-1, with TRBD1 identical over 10 bases. The CDR3 is 16 amino acids. V shed 0 bases, J shed 2 bases, and the junction held 4 bases outside the gene matches. Germline values: CDR1 SGHRS, CDR2 YFSETQ.

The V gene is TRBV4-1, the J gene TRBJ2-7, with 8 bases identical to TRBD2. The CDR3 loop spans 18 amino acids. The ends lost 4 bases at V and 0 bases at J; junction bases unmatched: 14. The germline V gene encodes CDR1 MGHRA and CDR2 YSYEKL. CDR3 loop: CASSLLLPGGDISYEQYF. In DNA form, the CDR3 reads TGCGCCAGCAGCCTTCTCCTCCCCGGGGGGGACATCTCCTACGAGCAGTACTTC.

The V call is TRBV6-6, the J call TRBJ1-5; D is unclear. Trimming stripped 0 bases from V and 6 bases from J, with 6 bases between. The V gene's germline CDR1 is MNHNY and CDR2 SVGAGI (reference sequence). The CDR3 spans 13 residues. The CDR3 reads CASSYSGVQPQHF. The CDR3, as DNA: TGTGCCAGCAGTTACTCGGGAGTTCAGCCCCAGCATTTT.